The 17 T cell receptor beta chains below all came from one sample that was sequenced in a study of cytomegalovirus exposure and HLA in healthy donors (TCRdb year 2017). The method was the immunoSEQ multiplex PCR assay. A mixture of 60 forward primers for TCR Vbeta segments and 13 reverse primers for TCR Jbeta segments was used in the multiplex PCR. As stored in TCRdb, this immuneACCESS dataset retains in-frame rearrangements with V and J assigned. A fraction of the clones does not appear; measured against another copy, unresolved V genes explain less than half of the discrepancy, and the remainder lacks a known reason. The sample has under 150,000 clones on record, around 82% of them singletons. The ten largest clonotypes hold under 7.5% of the sample. The specimen sequenced was PBMCs. Source of these receptors: a middle-aged man in good health and CMV-seropositive.

This clone was observed once. The chain has TRBV25-1 and TRBJ1-4, with TRBD1 identical over 8 bases. This CDR3 has 17 amino acids. Germline assignment: CDR1 MGHDK and CDR2 SYGVNS. The trim removed 1 base at V and 4 bases at J, leaving 8 bases unmatched. CDR3: CASSESVRGLGNEKLFF. CDR3 bases: TGTGCCAGCAGTGAATCGGTCAGGGGGCTCGGTAATGAAAAACTGTTTTTT.

V is TRBV25-1 and J is TRBJ1-1; D is possibly TRBD1 (5 bases). Germline V gene sequence: CDR1 MGHDK, CDR2 SYGVNS. V was trimmed by 4 bases and J by 0 bases, leaving 12 bases between them. The CDR3 consists of 15 residues. The CDR3 region has the DNA TGTGCCAGCAGTGCCGGGGGACCTATGAACACTGAAGCTTTCTTT. The encoded protein is CASSAGGPMNTEAFF. Based on the CDR3 plus reference TRBV25-1 and TRBJ1-1, the full variable domain is EADIYQTPRYLVIGTGKKITLECSQTMGHDKMYWYQQDPGMELHLIHYSYGVNSTEKGDLSSESTVSRIRTEHFPLTLESARPSHTSQYLCASSAGGPMNTEAFFGQGTRLTVV.

In its sample, this clone was seen a few times. V usage is TRBV5-4 and J usage is TRBJ1-2; perhaps TRBD1 as D (5 bases). The germline V gene encodes CDR1 SGHNT and CDR2 YYREEE (reference sequence). The CDR3 length is 15 residues. Trimming took 2 bases from V and 3 from J, leaving 14 bases between them. This CDR3 reads CASSFFGGTYYGYTF. CDR3 DNA: TGTGCCAGCAGCTTTTTCGGGGGGACGTACTATGGCTACACCTTC.

This chain links TRBV15 with TRBJ2-1, with 7 positions matching TRBD2. The J segment lost 5 bases and the V segment lost 2 bases, leaving 15 bases of the junction unmatched. The CDR3 contains 18 residues. Germline values: CDR1 LNHNV, CDR2 YYDKDF (reference sequence). CDR3 amino acids: CATSRHNRVRGKDNEQFF. The CDR3 DNA sequence: TGTGCCACCAGCAGACACAACCGCGTGCGGGGGAAGGACAATGAGCAGTTCTTC.

The chain employs TRBV6-5 and TRBJ1-2; D is unclear. V shed 6 bases and J shed 7 bases, with 12 bases lying between them. The CDR3 is 12 amino acids. In germline, CDR1 is MNHEY, CDR2 SVGAGI. CDR3 amino acids: CASSSRELGYTF. CDR3 bases: TGTGCCAGCAGCTCCCGGGAGCTTGGCTACACCTTC.

Here the CDR3 reads CAIYGQGANTGELFF. The CDR3 DNA is TGTGCCATCTATGGACAGGGCGCGAACACCGGGGAGCTGTTTTTT. V usage is TRBV2 and J usage is TRBJ2-2, with 8 bases fitting TRBD1. V shed 10 bases and J 0 bases; nucleotides not matched to a gene: 7. CDR1 is SNHLY, CDR2 FYNNEI, per germline. The CDR3 covers 15 residues.

The chain is built from TRBV18 and TRBJ1-1; no clear D gene. V lost 5 bases and J 1 base, leaving 8 bases between the germline ends. Germline CDR1 KGHSH, CDR2 LQKENI. This CDR3 region has 13 residues. CDR3 sequence reads: CASSKEQNTEAFF. CDR3 DNA sequence: TGTGCCAGCTCAAAAGAGCAGAACACTGAAGCTTTCTTT.

In DNA form, the CDR3 reads TGTGCCAGCAGTAATGAGCTGCCGACCTACGAGCAGTACTTC. Translated, it gives CASSNELPTYEQYF. The chain combines TRBV2 with TRBJ2-7; D remains unclear. The CDR3 covers 14 residues. Germline values: CDR1 SNHLY, CDR2 FYNNEI. V lost 5 bases, J lost 2 bases, and 13 bases lay in between.

This chain links TRBV19 with TRBJ1-1; 8 positions match TRBD1. This CDR3 contains 14 residues. The V and J ends lost 6 bases and 10 bases, in that order; junction bases with no gene match: 13. Germline values: CDR1 LNHDA, CDR2 SQIVND (reference sequence). Written as DNA, the CDR3 is TGTGCCAGTAGCACGTCAGGGGGCGCAGGCGGAGCTTTCTTT. Protein sequence: CASSTSGGAGGAFF.

The chain has TRBV15 and TRBJ2-7; 9 nucleotides agree with TRBD1. This CDR3 comprises 15 residues. CDR1 is LNHNV and CDR2 is YYDKDF in the germline V gene (reference sequence). J gave up 2 bases and V 3 bases, and 5 bases lay outside the gene matches. CDR3 loop: CATSSLDRGTYEQYF. CDR3 sequence (DNA): TGTGCCACCAGCAGCCTCGACAGGGGGACCTACGAGCAGTACTTC.

This clone appeared a few times. A read error may account for a junction end that differs from germline. This chain connects TRBV2 to TRBJ1-1, with 7 bases fitting TRBD1. This CDR3 has 14 residues. Germline-derived CDR1 and CDR2 are SNHLY and FYNNEI. DNA for the CDR3: TGTGCCAGCACTTTTTCGACAGGGAACCCTGAAGCTTTCTTT. It yields the protein CASTFSTGNPEAFF.

The chain joins TRBV6-6 to TRBJ1-5, with TRBD1 matching 9 bases. The ends lost 4 bases at V and 3 bases at J; junction bases unmatched: 7. The CDR3 loop spans 16 amino acids. CDR1 and CDR2 from the germline V gene are MNHNY and SVGAGI (reference sequence). This CDR3 reads CASSSGQGSFNQPQHF. The CDR3 coding sequence is TGTGCCAGCAGTTCCGGACAGGGGTCTTTCAATCAGCCCCAGCATTTT.

The chain links TRBV5-8 to TRBJ2-7, with TRBD2 identical over 10 bases. J gave up 0 bases and V 1 base, and 10 bases lay outside the gene matches. Germline V gene data show CDR1 as SGHTS and CDR2 as YDEGEE. The CDR3 loop spans 18 amino acids. CDR3: CASSLLGLAGAYSYEQYF. The CDR3 nucleotides read TGTGCCAGCAGCTTGTTAGGCCTAGCGGGGGCTTACTCCTACGAGCAGTACTTC.

This clone was counted a few times. The chain employs TRBV10-1 and TRBJ1-1; D gene uncertain. The V end was cut by 5 bases, the J end by 4 bases, with 14 bases between. The germline V gene encodes CDR1 WNHNN and CDR2 SYGVQD (reference sequence). The CDR3 runs 14 residues. The CDR3 bases are TGCGCCAGCAGTCTCGGGTATTTGGGCACTGAAGCTTTCTTT. This codes for CASSLGYLGTEAFF.

The rearrangement links TRBV7-8 to TRBJ1-1, with 9 nucleotides matching TRBD1. Germline V gene lookup returns CDR1 SGHVS and CDR2 FQNEAQ. The J segment lost 1 base and the V segment lost 4 bases, leaving 4 bases of the junction unmatched. The CDR3 totals 15 residues. The CDR3 loop reads CASSSYRGPNTEAFF. The CDR3 bases are TGTGCCAGCAGCTCGTACAGGGGGCCGAACACTGAAGCTTTCTTT.

The CDR3 nucleotides read TGTGCCAGCAGCTTGTCCCGGTATCCGTCTACTGAAGCTTTCTTT. Translation gives CASSLSRYPSTEAFF. This rearrangement joins TRBV5-4 to TRBJ1-1; D gene unclear. Deletions cut 1 base from V and 5 bases from J, with 15 bases between. The CDR3 covers 15 residues. Germline V lookup: CDR1 SGHNT, CDR2 YYREEE (reference sequence). Full variable domain (outside the CDR3, taken from reference TRBV5-4 and TRBJ1-1): ETGVTQSPTHLIKTRGQQVTLRCSSQSGHNTVSWYQQALGQGPQFIFQYYREEENGRGNFPPRFSGLQFPNYSSELNVNALELDDSALYLCASSLSRYPSTEAFFGQGTRLTVV.

The chain joins TRBV9 to TRBJ2-1; the match to TRBD2 covers 13 bases. The V gene end was trimmed by 3 bases and the J gene end by 7 bases; junction bases not matched to a gene: 4. Per the germline V gene, CDR1 is SGDLS and CDR2 is YYNGEE. The CDR3 is 15 amino acids. The CDR3 here is CASSEGLAGMNEQFF. For the CDR3, the DNA is TGTGCCAGCAGCGAGGGACTAGCGGGGATGAATGAGCAGTTCTTC.